One sample yielded the 27 T cell receptor beta chains listed below, sequenced in a study of T cells in Graves' hyperthyroidism and ophthalmopathy. The investigators amplified TCR beta CDR3 regions from RNA transcripts. First-round RT-PCR with HTBI primers amplified the TCR CDR3 region. TCRdb processed the multiplex PCR reads anew with MiXCR; each CDR3 protein has one entry. The data show approximately 640,000 distinct CDR3 sequences, with about 45% seen just once and less than 9% held by the top ten. The source material was peripheral blood or thyroid tissue (not recorded which). The receptors come from an adult man with Graves' disease, either hyperthyroidism or ophthalmopathy (not recorded which).

About this clonotype: Just one base apart from a much larger clone, this may be a read error. The gene calls are TRBV19 and TRBJ1-1; a weak D match, TRBD1 (5 bases). This CDR3 contains 15 residues. Trimming stripped 7 bases from V and 0 bases from J, with 15 bases between. Germline CDR1 reads LNHDA; CDR2 reads SQIVND (reference sequence). CDR3 protein: CASNTPRAVNTEAFF. CDR3 nucleotide sequence: TGTGCCAGTAATACCCCCAGGGCGGTGAACACTGAAGCTTTCTTT.

The chain has TRBV9 and TRBJ1-5; D unclear. The V end was cut by 5 bases, the J end by 0 bases, with 12 bases between. Per the germline V gene, CDR1 is SGDLS and CDR2 is YYNGEE. This CDR3 is 15 amino acids long. The CDR3 DNA sequence: TGTGCCAGCAGTCTAGCCTGGGATAGCAATCAGCCCCAGCATTTT. This sequence encodes CASSLAWDSNQPQHF.

This clonotype was counted only a few times. The junction shows a germline mismatch at one end, possibly a read error. The chain is built from TRBV10-2 and TRBJ2-5; maybe TRBD1 (6 bases). The CDR3 spans 14 residues. The germline gives CDR1 WSHSY, CDR2 SAAADI. The CDR3, as DNA: TGTGCCAGCAGTTCGAAGAACAGGGTAGGGACCCAGTACTTC. It translates to CASSSKNRVGTQYF.

This clonotype has just a few counts. Being one base from a much bigger clone, this may be a read error. The chain links TRBV29-1 to TRBJ2-5, with 8 bases identical to TRBD1. Trimming cost V 2 bases and J 4 bases; bases outside gene matches: 6. The CDR3 sequence is 14 residues long. Germline CDR1 and CDR2: SQVTM and ANQGSEA. This CDR3 is CSVEFADRGETQYF. The CDR3, as DNA: TGCAGCGTTGAATTTGCCGACAGGGGAGAGACCCAGTACTTC. Complete variable domain (other parts from reference TRBV29-1 and TRBJ2-5): SAVISQKPSRDICQRGTSLTIQCQVDSQVTMMFWYRQQPGQSLTLIATANQGSEATYESGFVIDKFPISRPNLTFSTLTVSNMSPEDSSIYLCSVEFADRGETQYFGPGTRLLVL.

With regard to this clonotype: This clone may be a read error of a much larger clone one base away. CDR3 bases: TGCAGTGCTGGGTGGACTAATGAAAAACTGTTTTTT. Translating gives CSAGWTNEKLFF. The V gene is TRBV20-1, the J gene TRBJ1-4; D is unresolved. Per the germline V gene, CDR1 is DFQATT and CDR2 is SNEGSKA (reference sequence). CDR3 length: 12 residues. V was pared by 5 bases and J by 2 bases, with 6 bases between.

The V gene is TRBV7-9, the J gene TRBJ1-2, with a tentative D call TRBD1 (6 bases). Trimming left V 4 bases short and J 5 bases short, with 26 bases between. Germline V gene lookup returns CDR1 SEHNR and CDR2 FQNEAQ (reference sequence). This CDR3 region has 18 residues. Written as DNA, the CDR3 is TGTGCCAGCAGCTCCCCCCACCAATCGGGGGCGCTTAGTTATGGCTACACCTTC. It specifies CASSSPHQSGALSYGYTF.

For this clonotype: This may be a read error: a much more frequent sequence differs by one nucleotide. The chain employs TRBV6-1 and TRBJ1-4; no clear D. Germline CDR1 is MNHNS and CDR2 is SASEGT. The CDR3 contains 12 residues. The germline V and J ends were trimmed by 3 bases and 8 bases, with 7 bases remaining between them. The CDR3 here is CASSESEEKLFF. CDR3 sequence (DNA): TGTGCCAGCAGTGAGTCCGAAGAAAAACTGTTTTTT.

Comments on this clonotype: The final CDR3 position lacks the conserved phenylalanine or tryptophan, pointing to a likely read error. The chain carries TRBV29-1 and TRBJ1-1; tentatively, D is TRBD1 (6 bases). The V gene lost 4 bases and the J gene lost 5 bases, with 8 bases spanning the gap. This CDR3 contains 11 residues. Germline CDR1 reads SQVTM; CDR2 reads ANQGSEA. In nucleotides, the CDR3 is TGCAGCGTTGGAGGGGGGACTGAAGCTTTCCTT. It specifies CSVGGGTEAFL.

This clonotype was detected ten times or more. The chain combines TRBV25-1 with TRBJ1-1; 11 positions match TRBD1. The CDR3 length is 12 residues. Germline V lookup: CDR1 MGHDK, CDR2 SYGVNS. V dropped 10 bases and J dropped 6; count of bases not matched to a gene: 4. The CDR3 DNA is TGTGCCACCGGACAGGGGGCGTCTGAAGCTTTCTTT. Protein sequence: CATGQGASEAFF.

This clonotype was recorded at least ten times. This chain connects TRBV10-3 to TRBJ2-2, with TRBD2 identical over 10 bases. Germline CDR1 is ENHRY and CDR2 is SYGVKD. CDR3 length: 17 residues. The V segment lost 6 bases and the J segment 2 bases; nucleotides outside the gene matches: 9. The CDR3 coding sequence is TGTGCCATCAGCCTACTATGGACTAGCGGAAACACCGGGGAGCTGTTTTTT. Amino acids: CAISLLWTSGNTGELFF.

This rearrangement joins TRBV5-1 to TRBJ1-3, with D perhaps matching TRBD1 (5 bases). Germline V gene data show CDR1 as SGHRS and CDR2 as YFSETQ. The CDR3 loop spans 14 amino acids. V lost 5 bases to trimming and J lost 0 bases, with 9 bases between them. The chain's CDR3 is CASRRDPSGNTIYF. In DNA form, the CDR3 reads TGCGCCAGCAGAAGGGACCCCTCTGGAAACACCATATATTTT.

This rearrangement joins TRBV7-9 to TRBJ2-7, with D tentatively TRBD1 (7 bases). Germline CDR1 is SEHNR and CDR2 is FQNEAQ (reference sequence). This CDR3 is 16 amino acids long. V dropped 3 bases and J dropped 4 bases, with 19 bases sitting between them. CDR3 DNA: TGTGCCAGCAGCTTTCGACAGGGAGGTGGGCGGTACGAGCAGTACTTC. This gives the protein CASSFRQGGGRYEQYF.

The sample holds many counts of this clonotype. This sequence joins TRBV2 and TRBJ2-7; D assignment may be TRBD1 or TRBD2 (6 bases each). V was shortened by 7 bases and J by 1 base, with 14 bases between the two germline ends. The germline CDR1 and CDR2 sequences are SNHLY and FYNNEI. CDR3 length: 14 amino acids. The DNA of the CDR3 is TGTGCCAGCACCCGAGGGGGGACATCCTACGAGCAGTACTTC. It specifies CASTRGGTSYEQYF.

V usage is TRBV20-1 and J usage is TRBJ1-6; 8 bases are shared with TRBD1. J was trimmed by 14 bases and V by 3 bases; bases with no gene match: 9. The length of the CDR3 is 13 residues. Germline V CDR1 and CDR2: DFQATT, SNEGSKA (reference sequence). CDR3 amino acids: CSASGQGLVALHF. The CDR3 DNA sequence: TGCAGTGCTAGCGGACAGGGACTCGTGGCCCTCCACTTT.

The chain links TRBV24-1 to TRBJ1-1, with D hard to call. This CDR3 is built from 14 residues. V was cut by 2 bases and J by 7 bases, with 13 bases left in between. Looked up from germline, CDR1 is KGHDR and CDR2 is SFDVKD. In nucleotides, the CDR3 is TGTGCCACCAGTGATTCCTCAGAACCCGGTGAAGCTTTCTTT. Translated, it gives CATSDSSEPGEAFF.

Ten or more counts support this clonotype. V is TRBV10-3 and J is TRBJ2-2; no clear D. V lost 7 bases and J 1 base, leaving 13 bases between the germline ends. In germline, CDR1 is ENHRY, CDR2 SYGVKD. CDR3 size: 15 residues. The CDR3: CAITDGQENTGELFF. In DNA form, the CDR3 reads TGTGCCATCACGGACGGGCAGGAGAACACCGGGGAGCTGTTTTTT.

V and J are TRBV6-5 and TRBJ1-1, with TRBD1 matching 9 bases. Germline V gene data show CDR1 as MNHEY and CDR2 as SVGAGI. The CDR3 runs to 13 residues. Trimming removed 8 bases from V and 7 bases from J; junction bases left unmatched: 8. The CDR3 region is CASDRQGEIEAFF. The CDR3 DNA is TGTGCCAGCGACAGACAGGGGGAAATTGAAGCTTTCTTT.

The rearrangement links TRBV2 to TRBJ2-7, with a tentative D call TRBD1 (6 bases). CDR3 size: 12 residues. Trimming left V 6 bases short and J 3 bases short, with 9 bases between. From germline, CDR1 is SNHLY and CDR2 FYNNEI. CDR3 residues: CASRGRGYEQYF. CDR3 DNA sequence: TGTGCCAGCAGGGGCAGGGGCTACGAGCAGTACTTC.

In this sample, this clonotype turned up a few times. The chain carries TRBV7-2 and TRBJ2-7, with D unresolved. Trimming removed 1 base from V and 1 base from J, with 11 bases in between. The CDR3 runs to 15 residues. Germline V CDR1 and CDR2: SGHTA, FQGNSA. The CDR3 DNA reads TGTGCCAGCAGCTTAGGCCTTTTTCGTTCCTACGAGCAGTACTTC. This translates into CASSLGLFRSYEQYF.

In its sample, this clonotype was seen a few times. The chain joins TRBV2 to TRBJ2-7, with D tentatively TRBD1 or TRBD2 (6 bases each). CDR1 and CDR2 (germline): SNHLY, FYNNEI. This CDR3 comprises 14 residues. The ends were cut back, 6 bases at V and 4 bases at J, with 16 bases in the middle. The CDR3 here is CASRRLGGRYEQYF. As DNA, the CDR3 is TGTGCCAGCAGGCGACTCGGGGGCAGGTACGAGCAGTACTTC.

This clonotype was recorded many times. Here the CDR3 DNA reads TGCGCCAGCAGCTCTACGACGGGGGCTAATGAAAAACTGTTTTTT. It encodes CASSSTTGANEKLFF. The V call is TRBV5-1, the J call TRBJ1-4, with D maybe TRBD1 (5 bases). The CDR3 length is 15 residues. The V end lost 3 bases, the J end lost 3 bases, and 12 bases lay between the germline ends. Looked up from germline, CDR1 is SGHRS and CDR2 is YFSETQ.

The chain combines TRBV25-1 with TRBJ2-7; D is undetermined. The germline gives CDR1 MGHDK, CDR2 SYGVNS. The CDR3 has 15 residues. Trimming removed 11 bases from V and 0 bases from J, with 20 bases in between. The CDR3 coding sequence is TGTGCCTGGAGTGTAGGGCCCTCAAGCTCCTACGAGCAGTACTTC. It is translated as CAWSVGPSSSYEQYF.

This clonotype was recorded many times. The chain employs TRBV29-1 and TRBJ1-2; TRBD1 is a possible D gene (5 bases). The V and J ends lost 0 bases and 5 bases respectively, with 13 bases between them. Looked up from germline, CDR1 is SQVTM and CDR2 is ANQGSEA. The CDR3 has 14 residues. The CDR3: CSVEDRTLNYGYTF. Here the CDR3 DNA reads TGCAGCGTTGAAGATCGGACACTTAATTATGGCTACACCTTC.

This rearrangement joins TRBV15 to TRBJ2-2; 7 nucleotides align to TRBD2. V lost 3 bases, J lost 11 bases, and 9 bases stayed unmatched. Germline V gives CDR1 LNHNV, CDR2 YYDKDF (reference sequence). This CDR3 spans 14 amino acids. CDR3 sequence reads: CATSSADREGELFF. Here the CDR3 DNA reads TGTGCCACCAGCAGTGCAGATAGGGAGGGCGAGCTGTTTTTT. The variable domain in full, with the rest retrieved from reference TRBV15 and TRBJ2-2, is DAMVIQNPRYQVTQFGKPVTLSCSQTLNHNVMYWYQQKSSQAPKLLFHYYDKDFNNEADTPDNFQSRRPNTSFCFLDIRSPGLGDTAMYLCATSSADREGELFFGEGSRLTVL.

This clonotype has a count of ten or more. CDR3 sequence reads: CASSVPGQGAQPQHF. CDR3 DNA: TGTGCCAGCAGTGTCCCGGGACAGGGAGCCCAGCCCCAGCATTTT. The chain combines TRBV2 with TRBJ1-5; 9 nucleotides agree with TRBD1. This CDR3 is 15 amino acids long. CDR1 and CDR2 (germline): SNHLY, FYNNEI. V lost 4 bases to trimming and J lost 7 bases; unmatched junction nucleotides: 8.

This clonotype was found many times. The chain couples TRBV7-9 to TRBJ1-5; tentatively, D is TRBD1 (5 bases). CDR3 length: 15 amino acids. The ends were cut back, 1 base at V and 3 bases at J, with 10 bases in the middle. Germline CDR1 SEHNR, CDR2 FQNEAQ (reference sequence). The CDR3 nucleotides are TGTGCCAGCAGCTTAGATTCAGGGAACAATCAGCCCCAGCATTTT. It codes for CASSLDSGNNQPQHF.

The chain has TRBV25-1 and TRBJ1-2; D remains unclear. Trimming shortened V by 6 bases and J by 4 bases, and 18 bases separated the two germline ends. The CDR3 loop spans 15 amino acids. Per the germline V gene, CDR1 is MGHDK and CDR2 is SYGVNS. CDR3 amino acids: CASSAQDAKAYGYTF. CDR3 bases: TGTGCCAGCAGCGCTCAGGACGCTAAAGCCTATGGCTACACCTTC.